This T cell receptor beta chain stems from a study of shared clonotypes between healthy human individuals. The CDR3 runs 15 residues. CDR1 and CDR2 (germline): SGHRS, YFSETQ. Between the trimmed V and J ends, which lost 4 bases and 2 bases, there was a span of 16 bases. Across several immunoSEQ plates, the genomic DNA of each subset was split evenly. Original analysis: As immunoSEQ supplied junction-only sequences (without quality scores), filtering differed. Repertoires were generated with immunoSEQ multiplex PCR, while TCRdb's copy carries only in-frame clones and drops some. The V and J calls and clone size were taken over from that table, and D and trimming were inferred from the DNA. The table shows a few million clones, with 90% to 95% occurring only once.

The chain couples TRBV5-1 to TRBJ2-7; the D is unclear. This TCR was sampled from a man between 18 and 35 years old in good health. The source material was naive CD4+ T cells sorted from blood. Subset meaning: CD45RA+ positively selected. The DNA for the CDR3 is TGCGCCAGCAGCGCCGTCCCCGGTGGGGCCTACGAGCAGTACTTC. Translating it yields CASSAVPGGAYEQYF. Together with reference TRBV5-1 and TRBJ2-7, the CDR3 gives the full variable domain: KAGVTQTPRYLIKTRGQQVTLSCSPISGHRSVSWYQQTPGQGLQFLFEYFSETQRNKGNFPGRFSGRQFSNSRSEMNVSTLELGDSALYLCASSAVPGGAYEQYFGPGTRLTVT.